This T cell receptor beta chain emerged from a study of blood T cells in healthy people across ages. Study findings and constraints: Older individuals had lower TCR beta diversity per million T cells (the decline was roughly linear).

This clonotype was seen a handful of times. The antigen is unknown. A junction boundary mismatches the germline segment, possibly from a read error. A second roughly 6 to 12 cycle PCR used barcoded and J-beta primers. TCRdb reprocessed the 5' RACE reads with MiXCR, giving one entry per CDR3 protein. Of 750,000 to 950,000 distinct CDR3 sequences in the sample, about a quarter were seen once. The CDR3 has 15 amino acids. These data also featured in a second study, about T cells of mothers and their children. From that study: Researchers put all of the extracted RNA into cDNA synthesis, using around 1.5 ug per 15 ul. Within related and unrelated pairs, thymic selection shapes TCR recombination output in a similar way.

V is TRBV12-3 or TRBV12-4 and J is TRBJ2-1, with 8 bases aligning to TRBD2. The specimen sequenced was blood. This receptor was identified in a boy younger than 18 in good health. The CDR3 is CASTIAGSSYNGQFF. Here the CDR3 DNA reads TGTGCCAGCACTATAGCGGGGAGCTCCTACAATGGGCAGTTCTTC.